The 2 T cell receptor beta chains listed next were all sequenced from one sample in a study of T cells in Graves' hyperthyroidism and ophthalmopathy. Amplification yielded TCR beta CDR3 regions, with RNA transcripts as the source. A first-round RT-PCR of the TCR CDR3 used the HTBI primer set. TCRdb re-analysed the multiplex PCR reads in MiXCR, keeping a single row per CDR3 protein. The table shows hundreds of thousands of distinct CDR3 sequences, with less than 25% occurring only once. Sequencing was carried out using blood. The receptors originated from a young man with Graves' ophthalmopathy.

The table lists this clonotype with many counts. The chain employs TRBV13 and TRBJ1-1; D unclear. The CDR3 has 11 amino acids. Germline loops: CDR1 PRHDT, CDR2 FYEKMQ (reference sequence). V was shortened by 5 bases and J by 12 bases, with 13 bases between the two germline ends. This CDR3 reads CASSLGRLSFF. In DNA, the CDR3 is TGTGCCAGCAGCCTCGGACGCTTATCTTTCTTT.

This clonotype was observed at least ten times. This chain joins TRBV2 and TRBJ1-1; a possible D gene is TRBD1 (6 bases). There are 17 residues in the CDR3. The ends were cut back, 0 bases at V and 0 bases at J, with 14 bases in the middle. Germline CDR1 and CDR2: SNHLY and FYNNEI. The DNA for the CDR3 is TGTGCCAGCAGTGAAGCGCTCATCAGGGGATTGAACACTGAAGCTTTCTTT. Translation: CASSEALIRGLNTEAFF.